The clone carrying this T cell receptor beta chain has a single count. This entry is derived from a study of OX40 agonist ivuxolimab in advanced cancers. Germline-derived CDR1 and CDR2 are SGHTS and YDEGEE. This CDR3 is 16 amino acids long. V was pared by 0 bases and J by 3 bases, with 3 bases of the junction left unmatched. Sequencing used immunoSEQ multiplex PCR; TCRdb keeps in-frame clones, though not all of them. The sample lists over 50,000 clones, around nine tenths occurring once. The receptor was isolated from an adult with an advanced solid tumor such as melanoma, head and neck, liver or kidney cancer. V is TRBV5-8 and J is TRBJ2-1; 10 nucleotides align to TRBD2. The input for sequencing was CD4+ or CD8+ T cells sorted from blood, taken in a trial of the OX40 agonist ivuxolimab. The CDR3 region has the DNA TGTGCCAGCAGCTTGGCTGGGACTAGCGTCTACAATGAGCAGTTCTTC. It translates to CASSLAGTSVYNEQFF.